These 20 T cell receptor beta chains came from one sample sequenced in a study of blood T cell repertoires in COVID-19. Assay used: immunoSEQ multiplex PCR; TCRdb lists only in-frame clones, some missing. The profile covers hundreds of thousands of clones, with around 89% appearing a single time and more than 4% taken by the ten largest. What was sequenced was peripheral blood. Receptor source: a woman aged 25-40 years with acute or convalescent COVID-19.

DNA for the CDR3: TGCGCCAGCAGCTTGGGGACAGGGGGCCAGCCCCAGCATTTT. It is translated as CASSLGTGGQPQHF. V gene TRBV5-1 combines with J gene TRBJ1-5; TRBD1 matches 11 bases. V dropped 0 bases and J dropped 7; count of bases not matched to a gene: 0. The germline CDR1 and CDR2 sequences are SGHRS and YFSETQ. This CDR3 spans 14 amino acids.

This clone was found once. This chain joins TRBV4-1 and TRBJ1-4; no clear D gene. The CDR3 runs 13 residues. The V end was cut by 4 bases, the J end by 7 bases, with 10 bases between. The germline CDR1 and CDR2 sequences are MGHRA and YSYEKL. This CDR3 is CASSRVRSEKLFF. For the CDR3, the DNA is TGCGCCAGCAGCCGAGTACGAAGTGAAAAACTGTTTTTT.

The chain uses TRBV19 and TRBJ2-7, with 8 bases aligning to TRBD1. The CDR3 totals 13 residues. Germline CDR1 LNHDA, CDR2 SQIVND (reference sequence). The V gene end was trimmed by 3 bases and the J gene end by 3 bases; junction bases not matched to a gene: 1. Here the CDR3 reads CASSMGQVYEQYF. The CDR3 bases are TGTGCCAGTAGTATGGGACAGGTCTACGAGCAGTACTTC.

The chain joins TRBV2 to TRBJ1-4; D ambiguous. The CDR3 has 13 residues. The germline V gene encodes CDR1 SNHLY and CDR2 FYNNEI. Deletions cut 6 bases from V and 2 bases from J, with 7 bases between. The CDR3 protein is CASRRDTNEKLFF. The CDR3 DNA is TGTGCCAGCAGACGAGATACTAATGAAAAACTGTTTTTT.

The DNA of the CDR3 is TGTGCCATCAGTGTAAGCCCGAGAAACACCATATATTTT. Its translation: CAISVSPRNTIYF. The chain uses TRBV10-3 and TRBJ1-3; D is unresolved. CDR3 length equals 13 residues. V was trimmed by 4 bases and J by 5 bases, leaving 9 bases between them. CDR1 and CDR2 from the germline V gene are ENHRY and SYGVKD.

This clone was seen only once. Other nucleotide sequences in the sample specify the same CDR3. The chain links TRBV14 to TRBJ1-6; TRBD1 aligns across 7 bases. Germline values: CDR1 SGHDN, CDR2 FVKESK. The trim removed 1 base at V and 7 bases at J, leaving 4 bases unmatched. The CDR3 sequence is 15 residues long. CDR3 nucleotide sequence: TGTGCCAGCAGCCAAGGGCAGGGGGGCAATTCACCCCTCCACTTT. Translated: CASSQGQGGNSPLHF.

The table lists this clone with a count of one. The rearrangement uses TRBV7-9 and TRBJ2-3; D may be TRBD1 (7 bases). Germline CDR1 reads SEHNR; CDR2 reads FQNEAQ (reference sequence). Trimming shortened V by 4 bases and J by 3 bases, and 14 bases separated the two germline ends. CDR3 length: 15 amino acids. CDR3 in amino acids: CASSSRQGGTDTQYF. CDR3 DNA: TGTGCCAGCAGCTCGAGACAGGGAGGTACAGATACGCAGTATTTT. The full variable domain, rest sourced from reference TRBV7-9 and TRBJ2-3, is DTGVSQNPRHKITKRGQNVTFRCDPISEHNRLYWYRQTLGQGPEFLTYFQNEAQLEKSRLLSDRFSAERPKGSFSTLEIQRTEQGDSAMYLCASSSRQGGTDTQYFGPGTRLTVL.

The chain employs TRBV24-1 and TRBJ2-3; D is ambiguous. The germline V gene encodes CDR1 KGHDR and CDR2 SFDVKD. With 4 bases removed from V and 2 bases from J, the gap between germline ends came to 12 bases. The CDR3 has 15 amino acids. CDR3 amino acids: CATSDFWSFTDTQYF. In nucleotides, the CDR3 is TGTGCCACCAGTGACTTTTGGAGCTTCACAGATACGCAGTATTTT.

CDR3 bases: TGTGCCAGCAGCTCGACTCCTTATGGCTACACCTTC. This gives the protein CASSSTPYGYTF. V gene TRBV3-1 (or the pseudogene TRBV3-2) combines with J gene TRBJ1-2, with D unclear. The CDR3 extends over 12 amino acids. Trimming cost V 5 bases and J 5 bases, with 9 bases left between them. CDR1 and CDR2 (germline): LGHDT, YNNKEL (reference sequence).

The chain is built from TRBV5-1 and TRBJ1-2; D is ambiguous. Germline V gene lookup returns CDR1 SGHRS and CDR2 YFSETQ. The CDR3 runs to 12 residues. With 5 bases removed from V and 6 bases from J, the gap between germline ends came to 11 bases. CDR3 sequence reads: CASRADLDGYTF. DNA of the CDR3: TGCGCCAGCAGGGCGGATCTTGATGGCTACACCTTC.

The J gene is TRBJ2-7, the V gene TRBV7-9; no reliable D call. CDR1 SEHNR and CDR2 FQNEAQ come from the germline V gene (reference sequence). The germline V and J ends were trimmed by 1 base and 4 bases, with 11 bases remaining between them. The CDR3 totals 14 residues. The CDR3 DNA follows: TGTGCCAGCAGCTTAGTGGGCAACCAATACGAGCAGTACTTC. This codes for CASSLVGNQYEQYF.

CDR3 in amino acids: CASSERGQPYGYTF. The CDR3 bases are TGTGCCAGCAGTGAAAGAGGTCAGCCCTATGGCTACACCTTC. V gene TRBV2 combines with J gene TRBJ1-2, with D unresolved. Between the trimmed V and J ends, which lost 2 bases and 4 bases, there was a span of 11 bases. CDR3 length: 14 amino acids. Germline V gene data show CDR1 as SNHLY and CDR2 as FYNNEI.

On this clone: This sample also contains other DNA sequences that code for the same CDR3. The genes are TRBV9 and TRBJ2-2; D is possibly TRBD1 (6 bases). This CDR3 is built from 15 residues. Trimming left V 2 bases short and J 0 bases short, with 8 bases between. Germline V CDR1 and CDR2: SGDLS, YYNGEE. The CDR3: CASSVTGSNTGELFF. Written as DNA, the CDR3 is TGTGCCAGCAGCGTGACAGGATCGAACACCGGGGAGCTGTTTTTT.

The V gene is TRBV11-3, the J gene TRBJ2-3; possibly TRBD2 for D (7 bases). This CDR3 has 15 amino acids. CDR1 and CDR2 (germline): SGHNT, YENEEA. V lost 6 bases to trimming and J lost 0 bases, with 13 bases between them. The CDR3 is CASSPGGTSTDTQYF. DNA of the CDR3: TGTGCCAGCAGTCCGGGGGGCACCAGCACAGATACGCAGTATTTT.

The rearrangement joins TRBV6-1 to TRBJ2-5; 16 bases align to TRBD2. J was trimmed by 2 bases and V by 3 bases; bases with no gene match: 9. The CDR3 sequence is 19 residues long. In germline, CDR1 is MNHNS, CDR2 SASEGT. The CDR3 spells CASSEVPGLAGGEQETQYF. The CDR3, as DNA: TGTGCCAGCAGTGAGGTACCGGGACTAGCGGGGGGGGAACAAGAGACCCAGTACTTC.

The chain combines TRBV5-5 with TRBJ1-5; maybe TRBD1 (5 bases). The V end lost 1 base, the J end lost 7 bases, and 12 bases lay between the germline ends. From germline, CDR1 is SGHKS and CDR2 YYEKEE (reference sequence). The CDR3 runs to 14 residues. In DNA form, the CDR3 reads TGTGCCAGCAGCTTGATGGGGGGGGTACAGCCCCAGCATTTT. The encoded protein is CASSLMGGVQPQHF.

V and J are TRBV5-4 and TRBJ2-3; 8 bases fit TRBD2. There are 15 residues in the CDR3. Looked up from germline, CDR1 is SGHNT and CDR2 is YYREEE (reference sequence). The V segment lost 4 bases and the J segment 1 base; nucleotides outside the gene matches: 5. For the CDR3, the DNA is TGTGCCAGCAGCACGGGGGGGGACGGCACAGATACGCAGTATTTT. It yields the protein CASSTGGDGTDTQYF.

This sequence joins TRBV19 and TRBJ1-6; maybe TRBD1 (6 bases). Trimming pared 3 bases from V and 6 bases from J, leaving 9 bases between. This CDR3 is 14 amino acids long. Germline loops: CDR1 LNHDA, CDR2 SQIVND (reference sequence). Here the CDR3 reads CASSIEGVNSPLHF. Here the CDR3 DNA reads TGTGCCAGTAGTATTGAGGGGGTTAATTCACCCCTCCACTTT. The whole variable domain, filled in from reference TRBV19 and TRBJ1-6, reads DGGITQSPKYLFRKEGQNVTLSCEQNLNHDAMYWYRQDPGQGLRLIYYSQIVNDFQKGDIAEGYSVSREKKESFPLTVTSAQKNPTAFYLCASSIEGVNSPLHFGNGTRLTVT.

V and J are TRBV7-8 and TRBJ2-1, with 8 bases fitting TRBD2. The CDR3 has 17 amino acids. Germline V gene data show CDR1 as SGHVS and CDR2 as FQNEAQ. Trimming took 1 base from V and 2 from J; bases not matched to a gene: 7. The CDR3 bases are TGTGCCAGCAGCTTAGACTATCGAGCGGGGGCCTACAATGAGCAGTTCTTC. This encodes CASSLDYRAGAYNEQFF. Combining the CDR3 with reference TRBV7-8 and TRBJ2-1 gives the whole variable domain GAGVSQSPRYKVAKRGQDVALRCDPISGHVSLFWYQQALGQGPEFLTYFQNEAQLDKSGLPSDRFFAERPEGSVSTLKIQRTQQEDSAVYLCASSLDYRAGAYNEQFFGPGTRLTVL.

V and J are TRBV4-1 and TRBJ1-3; tentative D call: TRBD1 (6 bases). Trimming pared 1 base from V and 5 bases from J, leaving 12 bases between. The germline CDR1 and CDR2 sequences are MGHRA and YSYEKL. The CDR3 loop spans 15 amino acids. This CDR3 is CASSQARTERNTIYF. In DNA form, the CDR3 reads TGCGCCAGCAGCCAAGCCCGGACAGAAAGAAACACCATATATTTT.